This note documents a single T cell receptor (beta chain) sequence. Through a sample-barcoded 5' primer and a J-beta primer mix, a second PCR was run for roughly 7 to 12 cycles. TCRdb passed the 5' RACE reads through MiXCR, listing each CDR3 protein once. This table has 800,000 to 1,300,000 distinct CDR3 sequences, under 30% appearing once. This sample was taken from a study of blood T cells in healthy people across ages. These data were also filed under a second study, of T cells of mothers and their children. From that study: Overlap in related mother-child pairs always slightly exceeded unrelated pairs, never significantly.

Sequenced sample: blood. The TCR comes from a girl aged 2 to 10 in good health.

The DNA for the CDR3 is TGCAGCGTTCGAGGGACTAGCGGGGTACGTGCCTACAATGAGCAGTTCTTC. Its translation: CSVRGTSGVRAYNEQFF. The chain combines TRBV29-1 with TRBJ2-1; 13 bases are a match to TRBD2. V lost 5 bases, J lost 2 bases, and 9 bases stayed unmatched. CDR3 size: 17 residues. Germline V gene lookup returns CDR1 SQVTM and CDR2 ANQGSEA.